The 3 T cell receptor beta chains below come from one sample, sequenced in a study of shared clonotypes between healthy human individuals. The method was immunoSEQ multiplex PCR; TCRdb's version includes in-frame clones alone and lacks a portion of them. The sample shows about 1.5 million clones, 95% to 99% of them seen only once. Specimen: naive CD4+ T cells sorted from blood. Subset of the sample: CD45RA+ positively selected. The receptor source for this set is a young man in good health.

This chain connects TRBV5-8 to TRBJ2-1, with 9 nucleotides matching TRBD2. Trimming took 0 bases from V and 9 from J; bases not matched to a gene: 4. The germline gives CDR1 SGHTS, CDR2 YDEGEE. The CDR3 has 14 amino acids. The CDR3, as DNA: TGTGCCAGCAGCTTGGGTAGCGGGAGATTTGAGCAGTTCTTC. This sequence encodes CASSLGSGRFEQFF.

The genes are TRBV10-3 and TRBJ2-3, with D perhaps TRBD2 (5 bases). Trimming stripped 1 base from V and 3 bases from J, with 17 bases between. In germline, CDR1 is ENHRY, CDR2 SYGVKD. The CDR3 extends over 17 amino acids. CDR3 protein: CAISEFLATGRTDTQYF. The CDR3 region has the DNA TGTGCCATCAGTGAGTTCCTAGCCACCGGTAGGACAGATACGCAGTATTTT.

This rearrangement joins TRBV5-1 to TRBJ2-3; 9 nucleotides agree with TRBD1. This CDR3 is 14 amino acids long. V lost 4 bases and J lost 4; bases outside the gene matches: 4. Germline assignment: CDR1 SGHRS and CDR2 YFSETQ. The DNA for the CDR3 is TGCGCCAGCAGCCTCGGGACAGGGTCAGATACGCAGTATTTT. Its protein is CASSLGTGSDTQYF.